The present entry profiles one TCR beta chain with its context. These data originate in a study of blood T cell repertoires in COVID-19. This CDR3 contains 12 residues. The V end lost 6 bases, the J end lost 12 bases, and 17 bases lay between the germline ends. Germline lookup yields CDR1 MDHEN and CDR2 SYDVKM. Participants' reported clinical history set cohort assignment. Study processing details: The authors estimated nucleated cell counts from reference gene primer amplification. TCRdb's copy holds only in-frame clones and misses some; the assay was immunoSEQ multiplex PCR. V and J calls and clone size are given by that table; D and trimming were obtained from the DNA. The sample holds about 310,000 clones, 85% seen once.

Sequenced sample: PBMCs or T cells enriched from blood (not recorded which). The receptor was isolated from a woman between 25 and 40 years old who had been exposed to COVID-19. The J gene is TRBJ1-1, the V gene TRBV28; TRBD1 is a possible D gene (6 bases). The CDR3 reads CASSPDSPSTFF. Written as DNA, the CDR3 is TGTGCCAGCAGCCCGGACAGTCCGTCAACTTTCTTT.